This T cell receptor (beta chain) appears in the sequencing data of a study of cytomegalovirus exposure and HLA in healthy donors. General study results and limits: The study carried out a later analysis of TCR beta sequences. It associated some 15,000 of them with specific HLA alleles at a false discovery rate of 0.05.

It was with 60 Vbeta and 13 Jbeta primers that the PCR ran. Original methodology: Per a later analysis, the number of unique TCR beta chains was approximately 80 million, of which 9 million to 14 million were shared. The data were produced by immunoSEQ multiplex PCR, yet TCRdb's version contains in-frame clones alone and is incomplete. That table gives V, J and clone size, and the DNA gave D and trimming. The table has roughly 200,000 clones, roughly 78% seen once; the top ten hold about 4.6%. Germline values: CDR1 MNHNY, CDR2 SVGAGI (reference sequence). The CDR3 length is 14 residues. V shed 10 bases and J shed 2 bases, with 16 bases lying between them. In the case of this clone: What it binds is not known.

The chain recombines TRBV6-6 with TRBJ2-3; D is perhaps TRBD2 (5 bases). Material: PBMCs. The clonotype comes from a woman in her 30s in good health and CMV-seropositive. CDR3 protein: CATSERASTDTQYF. The CDR3 DNA is TGTGCCACCTCGGAGAGGGCCTCCACAGATACGCAGTATTTT.